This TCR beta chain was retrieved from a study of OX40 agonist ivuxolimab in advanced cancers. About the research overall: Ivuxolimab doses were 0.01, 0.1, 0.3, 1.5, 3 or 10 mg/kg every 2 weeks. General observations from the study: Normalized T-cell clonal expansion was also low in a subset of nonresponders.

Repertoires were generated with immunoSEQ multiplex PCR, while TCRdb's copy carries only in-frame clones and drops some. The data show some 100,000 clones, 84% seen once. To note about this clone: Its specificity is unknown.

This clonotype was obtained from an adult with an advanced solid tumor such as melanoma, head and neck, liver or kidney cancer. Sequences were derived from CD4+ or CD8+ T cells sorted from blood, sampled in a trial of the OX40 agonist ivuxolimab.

The DNA for the CDR3 is TGCGCCAGCAGCTTGGAGGGGACAGGGGGCGAGCAGTACTTC. It yields the protein CASSLEGTGGEQYF. This sequence joins TRBV5-1 and TRBJ2-7; 11 bases fit TRBD1. V shed 0 bases and J 6 bases; nucleotides not matched to a gene: 2. Germline-derived CDR1 and CDR2 are SGHRS and YFSETQ. The CDR3 has 14 amino acids.